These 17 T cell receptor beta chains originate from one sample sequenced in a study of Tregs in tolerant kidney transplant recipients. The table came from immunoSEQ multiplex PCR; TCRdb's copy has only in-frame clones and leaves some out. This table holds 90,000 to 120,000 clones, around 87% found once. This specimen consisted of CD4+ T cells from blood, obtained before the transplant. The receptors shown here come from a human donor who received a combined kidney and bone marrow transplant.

In DNA, the CDR3 is TGTGCCAGTATAAGGGCAGGGCGGAAGAACACTGAAGCTTTCTTT. Translated, it gives CASIRAGRKNTEAFF. The chain uses TRBV19 and TRBJ1-1, with a weak D call TRBD1 (5 bases). Germline-derived CDR1 and CDR2 are LNHDA and SQIVND (reference sequence). Trimming cost V 7 bases and J 1 base, with 16 bases left between them. This CDR3 region has 15 residues. The variable domain in full, with the rest retrieved from reference TRBV19 and TRBJ1-1, is DGGITQSPKYLFRKEGQNVTLSCEQNLNHDAMYWYRQDPGQGLRLIYYSQIVNDFQKGDIAEGYSVSREKKESFPLTVTSAQKNPTAFYLCASIRAGRKNTEAFFGQGTRLTVV.

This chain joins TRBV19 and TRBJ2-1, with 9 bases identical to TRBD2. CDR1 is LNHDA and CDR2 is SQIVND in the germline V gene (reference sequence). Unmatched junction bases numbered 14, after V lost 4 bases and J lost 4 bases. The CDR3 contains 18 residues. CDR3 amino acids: CASSTQEVAGVSYNEQFF. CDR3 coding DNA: TGTGCCAGTAGTACCCAGGAGGTAGCGGGAGTGTCGTACAATGAGCAGTTCTTC.

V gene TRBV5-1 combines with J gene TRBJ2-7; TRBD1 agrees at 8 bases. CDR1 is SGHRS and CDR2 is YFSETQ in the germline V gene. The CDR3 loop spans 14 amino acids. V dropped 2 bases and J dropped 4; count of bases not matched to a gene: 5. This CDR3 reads CASSFSQGAYEQYF. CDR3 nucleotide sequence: TGCGCCAGCAGCTTTAGTCAGGGGGCATACGAGCAGTACTTC. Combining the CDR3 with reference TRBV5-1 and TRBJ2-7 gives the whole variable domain KAGVTQTPRYLIKTRGQQVTLSCSPISGHRSVSWYQQTPGQGLQFLFEYFSETQRNKGNFPGRFSGRQFSNSRSEMNVSTLELGDSALYLCASSFSQGAYEQYFGPGTRLTVT.

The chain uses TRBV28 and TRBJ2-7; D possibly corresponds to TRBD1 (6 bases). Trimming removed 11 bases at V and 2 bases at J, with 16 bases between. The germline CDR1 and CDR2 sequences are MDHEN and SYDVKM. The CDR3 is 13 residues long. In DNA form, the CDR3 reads TGTGCCTGTAACCGGGACATAACCTACGAGCAGTACTTC. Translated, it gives CACNRDITYEQYF.

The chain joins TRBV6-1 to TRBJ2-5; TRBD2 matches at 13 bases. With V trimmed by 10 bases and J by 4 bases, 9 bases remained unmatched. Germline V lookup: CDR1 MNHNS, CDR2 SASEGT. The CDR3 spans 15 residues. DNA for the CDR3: TGTGCCATCCTCGGACTAGCGGGAGTTCGAGAGACCCAGTACTTC. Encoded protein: CAILGLAGVRETQYF.

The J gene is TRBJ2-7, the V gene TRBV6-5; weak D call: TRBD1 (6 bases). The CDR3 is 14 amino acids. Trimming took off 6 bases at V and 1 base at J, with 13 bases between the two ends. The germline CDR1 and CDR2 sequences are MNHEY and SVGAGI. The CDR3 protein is CASRLGTLSYEQYF. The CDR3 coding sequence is TGTGCCAGCAGGCTCGGGACACTTTCCTACGAGCAGTACTTC.

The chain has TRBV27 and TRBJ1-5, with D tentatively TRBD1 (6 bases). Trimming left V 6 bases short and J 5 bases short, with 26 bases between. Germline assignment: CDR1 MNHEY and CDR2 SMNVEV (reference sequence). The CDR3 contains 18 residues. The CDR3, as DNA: TGTGCCAGCAGCCCTGGGCGGGGGAGGGGGTTGGAGTATCAGCCCCAGCATTTT. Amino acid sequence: CASSPGRGRGLEYQPQHF.

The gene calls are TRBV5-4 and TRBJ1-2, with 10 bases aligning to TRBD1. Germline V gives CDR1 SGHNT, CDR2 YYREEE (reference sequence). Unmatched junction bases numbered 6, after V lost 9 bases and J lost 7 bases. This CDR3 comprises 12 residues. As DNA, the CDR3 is TGTGCCACGGGACAGGGGATGGGTGGCTACACCTTC. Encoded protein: CATGQGMGGYTF.

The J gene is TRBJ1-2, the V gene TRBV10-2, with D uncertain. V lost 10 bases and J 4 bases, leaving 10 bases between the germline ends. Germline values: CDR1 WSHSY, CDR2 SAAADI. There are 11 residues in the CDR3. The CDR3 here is CATQAIYGYTF. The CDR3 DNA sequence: TGCGCCACCCAGGCGATCTATGGCTACACCTTC.

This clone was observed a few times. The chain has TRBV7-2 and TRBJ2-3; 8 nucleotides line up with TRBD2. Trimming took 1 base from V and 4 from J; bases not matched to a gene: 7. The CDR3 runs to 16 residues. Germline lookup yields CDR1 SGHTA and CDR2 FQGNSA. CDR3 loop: CASSLGRPGGADTQYF. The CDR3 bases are TGTGCCAGCAGCTTAGGGCGGCCGGGAGGGGCAGATACGCAGTATTTT.

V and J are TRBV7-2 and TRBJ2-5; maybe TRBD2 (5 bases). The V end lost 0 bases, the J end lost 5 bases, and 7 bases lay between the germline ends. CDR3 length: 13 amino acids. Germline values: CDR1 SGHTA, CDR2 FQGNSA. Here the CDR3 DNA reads TGTGCCAGCAGCTTAGCCACTAGGGAGACCCAGTACTTC. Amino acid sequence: CASSLATRETQYF. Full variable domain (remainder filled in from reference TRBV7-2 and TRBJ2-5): GAGVSQSPSNKVTEKGKDVELRCDPISGHTALYWYRQSLGQGLEFLIYFQGNSAPDKSGLPSDRFSAERTGGSVSTLTIQRTQQEDSAVYLCASSLATRETQYFGPGTRLLVL.

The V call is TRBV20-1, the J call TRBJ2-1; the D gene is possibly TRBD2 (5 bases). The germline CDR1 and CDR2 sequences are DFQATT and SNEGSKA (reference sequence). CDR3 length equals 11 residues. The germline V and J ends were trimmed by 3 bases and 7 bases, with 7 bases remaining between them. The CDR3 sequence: CSARSGNEQFF. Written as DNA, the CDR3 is TGCAGTGCTAGGTCGGGGAATGAGCAGTTCTTC.

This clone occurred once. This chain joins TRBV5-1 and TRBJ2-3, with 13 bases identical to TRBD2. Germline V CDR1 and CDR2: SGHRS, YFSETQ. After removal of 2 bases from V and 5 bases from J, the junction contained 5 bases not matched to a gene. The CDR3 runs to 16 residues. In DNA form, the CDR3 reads TGCGCCAGCAGCTTATCAGGGACTAGCGGGGAAGATACGCAGTATTTT. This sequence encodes CASSLSGTSGEDTQYF.

The CDR3 sequence is CASGGNLRTEAFF. For the CDR3, the DNA is TGTGCCAGCGGCGGGAATTTGCGCACTGAAGCTTTCTTT. The chain recombines TRBV6-5 with TRBJ1-1; D is ambiguous. V was clipped by 8 bases and J by 4 bases, with 14 bases between them. Germline-derived CDR1 and CDR2 are MNHEY and SVGAGI. The CDR3 contains 13 residues.

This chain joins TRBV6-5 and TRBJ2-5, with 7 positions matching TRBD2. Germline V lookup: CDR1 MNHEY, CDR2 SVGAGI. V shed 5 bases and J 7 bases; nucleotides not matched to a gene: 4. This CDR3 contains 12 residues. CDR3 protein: CASSMGGWTQYF. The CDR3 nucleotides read TGTGCCAGCAGTATGGGAGGGTGGACCCAGTACTTC.

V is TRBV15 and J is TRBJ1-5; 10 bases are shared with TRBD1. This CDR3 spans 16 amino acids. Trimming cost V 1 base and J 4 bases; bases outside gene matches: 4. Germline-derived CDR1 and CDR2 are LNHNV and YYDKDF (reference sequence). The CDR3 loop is CATSRAWTGGNQPQHF. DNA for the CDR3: TGTGCCACCAGCAGAGCCTGGACAGGGGGGAATCAGCCCCAGCATTTT.

Here the CDR3 reads CASSPGQPGNGYTF. As DNA, the CDR3 is TGCGCCAGCAGCCCGGGACAGCCTGGGAATGGCTACACCTTC. The chain is built from TRBV5-1 and TRBJ1-2; TRBD1 matches 7 bases. V dropped 4 bases and J dropped 6; count of bases not matched to a gene: 9. Germline V gene sequence: CDR1 SGHRS, CDR2 YFSETQ. This CDR3 is built from 14 residues.